One and the same sample provided the 24 T cell receptor beta chains below, sequenced in a study of blood T cell repertoires in COVID-19. The protocol was immunoSEQ multiplex PCR, while the TCRdb copy is restricted to in-frame clones and leaves out a portion. The table has approximately 100,000 clones, about 92% seen once; the top ten hold roughly 17%. Sequenced input: peripheral blood. These receptors were obtained from an elderly woman in a cohort sampled during active COVID-19.

The chain employs TRBV28 and TRBJ1-2, with 8 nucleotides matching TRBD1. J gave up 5 bases and V 2 bases, and 7 bases lay outside the gene matches. The CDR3 loop spans 15 amino acids. CDR1 MDHEN and CDR2 SYDVKM come from the germline V gene. In DNA form, the CDR3 reads TGTGCCAGCAGTTTACGCACAGGGGGAAGGTATGGCTACACCTTC. This gives the protein CASSLRTGGRYGYTF.

CDR3 sequence reads: CASSPAGGGPEAFF. For the CDR3, the DNA is TGTGCCAGCAGCCCCGCGGGGGGGGGTCCTGAAGCTTTCTTT. The chain is built from TRBV9 and TRBJ1-1, with D possibly being TRBD1 (5 bases). Germline V CDR1 and CDR2: SGDLS, YYNGEE. V lost 4 bases, J lost 6 bases, and 16 bases lay in between. This CDR3 has 14 residues.

This chain links TRBV11-2 with TRBJ2-1; TRBD2 matches at 9 bases. This CDR3 is 15 amino acids long. V trimming: 2 bases; J trimming: 12 bases; junction bases outside the gene matches: 11. Germline assignment: CDR1 SGHAT and CDR2 FQNNGV. The CDR3 sequence: CASSLLAGRKVGQFF. The CDR3 DNA sequence: TGTGCCAGCAGCTTACTAGCGGGGCGAAAAGTGGGGCAGTTCTTC.

The chain is built from TRBV19 and TRBJ1-5; D not resolved. Germline-derived CDR1 and CDR2 are LNHDA and SQIVND (reference sequence). V was pared by 1 base and J by 5 bases, with 15 bases between. The CDR3 is 16 residues long. The CDR3 DNA sequence: TGTGCCAGTAGTATAGCGGGGTCGGTACCCCATCAGCCCCAGCATTTT. Amino acid sequence: CASSIAGSVPHQPQHF.

J is TRBJ2-1 and V is TRBV11-2; TRBD2 matches at 7 bases. Germline V gene lookup returns CDR1 SGHAT and CDR2 FQNNGV. The CDR3 spans 14 residues. J gave up 4 bases and V 4 bases, and 4 bases lay outside the gene matches. CDR3 DNA: TGTGCCAGCAGCTGGACGGGGGGTTACAATGAGCAGTTCTTC. Translating gives CASSWTGGYNEQFF.

The chain uses TRBV24-1 and TRBJ2-1, with 9 bases identical to TRBD2. V shed 4 bases and J 3 bases; nucleotides not matched to a gene: 9. Germline-derived CDR1 and CDR2 are KGHDR and SFDVKD. The CDR3 is made up of 17 amino acids. Here the CDR3 DNA reads TGTGCCACCAGTGACCCTAGCGGGACCACCTTCTACAATGAGCAGTTCTTC. Residues: CATSDPSGTTFYNEQFF.

Remarks on this clone: A junction end diverges from the germline sequence, so it may reflect a read error. The chain carries TRBV10-3 and TRBJ2-1, with 7 bases that match TRBD1. The CDR3 spans 13 residues. Germline CDR1 ENHRY, CDR2 SYGVKD. The CDR3 loop is CGIRDSPYNEQFF. CDR3 in DNA: TGTGGCATCCGGGACAGTCCCTACAATGAGCAGTTCTTC.

The J gene is TRBJ2-2, the V gene TRBV19, with D uncertain. CDR3 size: 14 residues. Per the germline V gene, CDR1 is LNHDA and CDR2 is SQIVND (reference sequence). Trimming took off 0 bases at V and 1 base at J, with 3 bases between the two ends. CDR3 sequence reads: CASSIDRNTGELFF. In DNA form, the CDR3 reads TGTGCCAGTAGTATAGACCGGAACACCGGGGAGCTGTTTTTT.

V and J are TRBV25-1 and TRBJ1-4; no clear D. V lost 6 bases, J lost 4 bases, and 9 bases lay in between. The CDR3 totals 13 residues. Germline V gene lookup returns CDR1 MGHDK and CDR2 SYGVNS. The CDR3 sequence is CASSWELNEKLFF. As DNA, the CDR3 is TGTGCCAGCAGCTGGGAGCTTAATGAAAAACTGTTTTTT.

This clone was counted once. V and J are TRBV14 and TRBJ2-1; 7 nucleotides align to TRBD2. Germline CDR1 reads SGHDN; CDR2 reads FVKESK. This CDR3 has 15 residues. The trim removed 3 bases at V and 8 bases at J, leaving 10 bases unmatched. Written as DNA, the CDR3 is TGTGCCAGCAGCCACATACGCGGGAGTGAAGATGAGCAGTTCTTC. Amino acids: CASSHIRGSEDEQFF.

The rearrangement uses TRBV12-3 or TRBV12-4 and TRBJ2-3; D remains ambiguous. Trimming pared 11 bases from V and 5 bases from J, leaving 17 bases between. CDR3 length equals 13 residues. The CDR3 here is CASRRQLGDTQYF. In DNA, the CDR3 is TGTGCCTCTCGGCGGCAGTTGGGAGATACGCAGTATTTT.

The rearrangement links TRBV15 to TRBJ1-5; D unresolved. In germline, CDR1 is LNHNV, CDR2 YYDKDF (reference sequence). The CDR3 sequence is 12 residues long. V was trimmed by 2 bases and J by 5 bases, leaving 4 bases between them. CDR3 sequence: CATSRQDQPQHF. The DNA for the CDR3 is TGTGCCACCAGCAGACAGGATCAGCCCCAGCATTTT.

This chain links TRBV20-1 with TRBJ1-5; 7 nucleotides match TRBD1. V trimming: 3 bases; J trimming: 9 bases; junction bases outside the gene matches: 14. The CDR3 spans 15 residues. Germline CDR1 and CDR2: DFQATT and SNEGSKA (reference sequence). CDR3 residues: CSASAGTEALGPQHF. DNA of the CDR3: TGCAGTGCTAGTGCCGGGACAGAGGCCCTGGGGCCCCAGCATTTT.

The chain couples TRBV5-6 to TRBJ2-7, with 7 bases matching TRBD1. The germline gives CDR1 SGHDT, CDR2 YYEEEE. After removal of 1 base from V and 0 bases from J, the junction contained 7 bases not matched to a gene. The CDR3 loop spans 16 amino acids. The CDR3 DNA reads TGTGCCAGCAGCTTGAGAGGGGGCCGCCCCTCCTACGAGCAGTACTTC. Translation: CASSLRGGRPSYEQYF.

This chain uses TRBV5-1 with TRBJ2-7; 8 bases map to TRBD1. With V trimmed by 4 bases and J by 5 bases, 8 bases remained unmatched. The CDR3 is 14 residues long. The V gene's germline CDR1 is SGHRS and CDR2 YFSETQ. In nucleotides, the CDR3 is TGCGCCAGCAGCCCAGGACAGGGAGGAAACGAGCAGTACTTC. Translating it yields CASSPGQGGNEQYF.

V usage is TRBV24-1 and J usage is TRBJ2-1; 11 positions match TRBD2. Trimming removed 3 bases from V and 1 base from J; junction bases left unmatched: 1. This CDR3 has 16 amino acids. Germline V gives CDR1 KGHDR, CDR2 SFDVKD. Here the CDR3 DNA reads TGTGCCACCAGTGATGGGACTAGCGGTTCCTACAATGAGCAGTTCTTC. Translation gives CATSDGTSGSYNEQFF.

This chain's CDR3 is CASSSAVGQGTYEQYF. The CDR3 bases are TGTGCCAGCAGCAGCGCCGTAGGACAGGGGACCTACGAGCAGTACTTC. The J gene is TRBJ2-7, the V gene TRBV7-2; 9 bases agree with TRBD1. Trimming cost V 5 bases and J 2 bases; bases outside gene matches: 10. CDR3 length: 16 residues. CDR1 is SGHTA and CDR2 is FQGNSA in the germline V gene.

The chain employs TRBV12-3 or TRBV12-4 and TRBJ1-1, with 9 bases lining up with TRBD1. The CDR3 runs to 13 residues. Trimming cost V 3 bases and J 11 bases; bases outside gene matches: 7. CDR3 residues: CASSFGTGQTAFF. Written as DNA, the CDR3 is TGTGCCAGCAGTTTTGGGACAGGGCAAACGGCTTTCTTT.

In this sample, this clone turned up once. This chain links TRBV13 with TRBJ2-7, with D perhaps matching TRBD2 (5 bases). This CDR3 has 13 amino acids. Germline-derived CDR1 and CDR2 are PRHDT and FYEKMQ (reference sequence). V lost 2 bases, J lost 3 bases, and 8 bases lay in between. The CDR3 DNA is TGTGCCAGCAGCTTATCGGGGTACTACGAGCAGTACTTC. Its translation: CASSLSGYYEQYF.

A single count supports this clone. This sequence joins TRBV28 and TRBJ2-1, with a tentative D call TRBD1 (6 bases). The CDR3 is 15 residues long. V shed 4 bases and J shed 0 bases, with 10 bases lying between them. Germline CDR1 is MDHEN and CDR2 is SYDVKM. CDR3 protein: CASSYRAISYNEQFF. In DNA, the CDR3 is TGTGCCAGCAGTTACAGGGCCATCTCCTACAATGAGCAGTTCTTC. Full variable domain (remainder filled in from reference TRBV28 and TRBJ2-1): DVKVTQSSRYLVKRTGEKVFLECVQDMDHENMFWYRQDPGLGLRLIYFSYDVKMKEKGDIPEGYSVSREKKERFSLILESASTNQTSMYLCASSYRAISYNEQFFGPGTRLTVL.

This clone was counted a few times. The rearrangement uses TRBV19 and TRBJ2-7; 8 bases map to TRBD1. V lost 5 bases and J lost 0; bases outside the gene matches: 6. The CDR3 loop spans 15 amino acids. CDR1 and CDR2 from the germline V gene are LNHDA and SQIVND (reference sequence). In DNA, the CDR3 is TGTGCCAGTAGTGACAGGGGCTTCAGCTCCTACGAGCAGTACTTC. It yields the protein CASSDRGFSSYEQYF.

V usage is TRBV30 and J usage is TRBJ2-3; the match to TRBD2 covers 13 bases. Looked up from germline, CDR1 is GTSNPN and CDR2 is SVGIG (reference sequence). The CDR3 sequence is 15 residues long. V dropped 5 bases and J dropped 6; count of bases not matched to a gene: 8. CDR3 DNA sequence: TGTGCCTGGTCTACTAGCGGGGGGGCCCGGGATACGCAGTATTTT. Its protein is CAWSTSGGARDTQYF. Full variable domain (outside the CDR3, taken from reference TRBV30 and TRBJ2-3): SQTIHQWPATLVQPVGSPLSLECTVEGTSNPNLYWYRQAAGRGLQLLFYSVGIGQISSEVPQNLSASRPQDRQFILSSKKLLLSDSGFYLCAWSTSGGARDTQYFGPGTRLTVL.

The chain combines TRBV18 with TRBJ1-1; possible D gene TRBD1, 6 bases. The germline V gene encodes CDR1 KGHSH and CDR2 LQKENI. The CDR3 sequence is 16 residues long. Trimming removed 6 bases from V and 1 base from J, with 18 bases in between. This CDR3 is CASSAGQLMGNTEAFF. CDR3 nucleotides: TGTGCCAGCTCTGCCGGACAGCTGATGGGGAACACTGAAGCTTTCTTT.

The rearrangement links TRBV5-4 to TRBJ1-1; TRBD1 aligns across 9 bases. The CDR3 is made up of 15 amino acids. With 3 bases clipped from V and 4 bases from J, the junction kept 7 bases outside the gene matches. Germline CDR1 SGHNT, CDR2 YYREEE (reference sequence). The CDR3 protein is CASSSGDRVATEAFF. The CDR3 DNA follows: TGTGCCAGCAGCTCGGGGGACAGGGTGGCCACTGAAGCTTTCTTT.